These 22 T cell receptor beta chains originate from one sample sequenced in a study of blood T cell repertoires in COVID-19. Clones were sequenced by immunoSEQ multiplex PCR, and TCRdb holds only the in-frame ones, with some missing. The data show about 220,000 clones, 80% to 90% seen once. Sequencing input: peripheral blood. All receptors derive from a man aged 45-65 years with active or convalescent COVID-19.

The V call is TRBV6-5, the J call TRBJ2-1, with D possibly being TRBD2 (6 bases). This CDR3 has 10 residues. CDR1 and CDR2 from the germline V gene are MNHEY and SVGAGI. V shed 11 bases and J shed 8 bases, with 10 bases lying between them. The CDR3 nucleotides read TGTGCCGGAGGGCGGGATGAGCAGTTCTTC. Its protein product is CAGGRDEQFF.

This chain uses TRBV9 with TRBJ2-2, with 8 positions matching TRBD2. CDR3 size: 16 residues. CDR1 and CDR2 (germline): SGDLS, YYNGEE. Trimming at V came to 0 bases and at J to 1 base, leaving 2 bases not matched to a gene. The CDR3 region is CASSVEAGGNTGELFF. CDR3 bases: TGTGCCAGCAGCGTAGAGGCGGGGGGGAACACCGGGGAGCTGTTTTTT.

The chain recombines TRBV4-3 with TRBJ2-1, with D possibly matching TRBD1 (6 bases). Germline V lookup: CDR1 LGHNA, CDR2 YSLEER. This CDR3 has 18 residues. V was shortened by 4 bases and J by 7 bases, with 26 bases between the two germline ends. CDR3 sequence reads: CASSPVIGVAGAHNEQFF. CDR3 in DNA: TGCGCCAGCAGCCCAGTCATTGGGGTTGCAGGGGCTCATAATGAGCAGTTCTTC.

The chain is built from TRBV28 and TRBJ2-7; TRBD1 aligns across 7 bases. The CDR3 consists of 14 residues. V shed 6 bases, J shed 2 bases, and the junction held 7 bases outside the gene matches. Looked up from germline, CDR1 is MDHEN and CDR2 is SYDVKM. CDR3 sequence reads: CASSTDREPYEQYV. The CDR3 region has the DNA TGTGCCAGCAGCACCGACAGGGAACCCTACGAGCAGTACGTC.

The chain uses TRBV2 and TRBJ1-3; 9 bases fit TRBD1. From germline, CDR1 is SNHLY and CDR2 FYNNEI. The CDR3 covers 19 residues. After removal of 6 bases from V and 0 bases from J, the junction contained 15 bases not matched to a gene. The CDR3 sequence is CASRTGTGFFPTSGNTIYF. In DNA, the CDR3 is TGTGCCAGCAGAACCGGGACAGGGTTTTTCCCCACCTCTGGAAACACCATATATTTT.

The sample holds a few counts of this clone. This chain uses TRBV6-4 with TRBJ1-5; perhaps TRBD1 as D (5 bases). This CDR3 is built from 12 residues. Germline loops: CDR1 MRHNA, CDR2 SNTAGT. The CDR3 DNA reads TGTGGGAAGACAGAAAGCAATCAGCCCCAGCATTTT. Translating gives CGKTESNQPQHF.

The chain couples TRBV6-1 to TRBJ2-7; D gene unclear. Germline CDR1 is MNHNS and CDR2 is SASEGT. The V end lost 2 bases, the J end lost 3 bases, and 5 bases lay between the germline ends. The CDR3 sequence is 12 residues long. CDR3 loop: CASSEPGYEQYV. In nucleotides, the CDR3 is TGTGCCAGCAGTGAACCAGGCTACGAGCAGTACGTC.

The chain has TRBV7-3 and TRBJ2-1; TRBD2 matches 9 bases. CDR3 length equals 15 residues. Per the germline V gene, CDR1 is SGHTA and CDR2 is FQGTGA. V lost 2 bases to trimming and J lost 4 bases; unmatched junction nucleotides: 3. CDR3 sequence: CASSLGTSRYNEQFF. The CDR3 DNA sequence: TGTGCCAGCAGCTTAGGGACTAGCAGATACAATGAGCAGTTCTTC.

CDR3 amino acids: CAKTSGSIMYEQYF. DNA of the CDR3: TGTGCCAAAACTAGCGGGAGTATTATGTACGAGCAGTACTTC. The genes are TRBV10-3 and TRBJ2-7; 11 positions agree with TRBD2. Germline CDR1 ENHRY, CDR2 SYGVKD. The CDR3 loop spans 14 amino acids. Trimming removed 10 bases from V and 4 bases from J; junction bases left unmatched: 9.

This chain connects TRBV24-1 to TRBJ1-5; the D is unclear. The V gene's germline CDR1 is KGHDR and CDR2 SFDVKD. The V end was cut by 3 bases, the J end by 6 bases, with 14 bases between. The CDR3 consists of 15 residues. The CDR3 reads CATSDTYGVGQPQHF. As DNA, the CDR3 is TGTGCCACCAGTGATACGTACGGGGTGGGTCAGCCCCAGCATTTT.

The rearrangement links TRBV21-1 to TRBJ1-2. TRBV21-1 is listed as a pseudogene. The CDR3 length is 19 residues. The chain's CDR3 is CASSPSSRGGEGANYGYTF. The CDR3 nucleotides read TGTGCCAGCAGCCCTAGCTCGAGAGGGGGGGAAGGGGCTAACTATGGCTACACCTTC.

The chain has TRBV29-1 and TRBJ1-2; tentatively, D is TRBD1 (5 bases). CDR1 and CDR2 (germline): SQVTM, ANQGSEA. The CDR3 is 14 residues long. Trimming left V 3 bases short and J 4 bases short, with 15 bases between. The CDR3 here is CSVDHGGRTYGYTF. The CDR3 coding sequence is TGCAGCGTTGACCACGGGGGGAGGACCTATGGCTACACCTTC.

This chain uses TRBV5-5 with TRBJ2-7; 8 bases are a match to TRBD2. Germline CDR1 reads SGHKS; CDR2 reads YYEKEE (reference sequence). The CDR3 sequence is 15 residues long. Trimming at V came to 4 bases and at J to 1 base, leaving 7 bases not matched to a gene. CDR3 loop: CASSQSLAESYEQYF. The CDR3 DNA reads TGTGCCAGCAGCCAATCACTAGCGGAGTCCTACGAGCAGTACTTC.

The V gene is TRBV7-8, the J gene TRBJ1-3; D call uncertain. V was shortened by 1 base and J by 0 bases, with 7 bases between the two germline ends. Germline values: CDR1 SGHVS, CDR2 FQNEAQ. The CDR3 has 15 residues. Here the CDR3 DNA reads TGTGCCAGCAGCTTAGGGCAGTTCTCTGGAAACACCATATATTTT. Its translation: CASSLGQFSGNTIYF.

The V call is TRBV20-1, the J call TRBJ2-5; D not certain. Trimming removed 2 bases at V and 5 bases at J, with 6 bases between. Germline V gene data show CDR1 as DFQATT and CDR2 as SNEGSKA (reference sequence). CDR3 length: 11 residues. This chain's CDR3 is CSARPEETQYF. CDR3 coding DNA: TGCAGTGCTAGACCGGAGGAGACCCAGTACTTC.

The chain carries TRBV6-2 or TRBV6-3 and TRBJ2-7; 7 bases align to TRBD2. The CDR3 is made up of 18 amino acids. Per germline, CDR1 MNHEY and CDR2 SVGEGT. The ends lost 3 bases at V and 4 bases at J; junction bases unmatched: 18. CDR3 in amino acids: CASSYSSTSVLLSYEQYF. CDR3 DNA sequence: TGTGCCAGCAGTTATTCATCTACTAGCGTTCTCCTTTCGTACGAGCAGTACTTC.

The chain recombines TRBV28 with TRBJ1-1; 8 bases map to TRBD1. Germline CDR1 MDHEN, CDR2 SYDVKM. This CDR3 contains 15 residues. With V trimmed by 6 bases and J by 5 bases, 11 bases remained unmatched. CDR3 region: CASSSGGADKTEAFF. The CDR3 DNA sequence: TGTGCCAGCAGCTCAGGGGGCGCGGATAAGACTGAAGCTTTCTTT.

The V gene is TRBV7-9, the J gene TRBJ2-7; 7 positions match TRBD1. Losses at the gene ends were 6 bases for V and 6 bases for J; bases not matched to a gene: 5. This CDR3 has 12 residues. Germline V gene sequence: CDR1 SEHNR, CDR2 FQNEAQ (reference sequence). The CDR3, as DNA: TGTGCCAGCAGTCGACAGGGTGCCGAGCAGTACGTC. Amino acid sequence: CASSRQGAEQYV.

The chain links TRBV4-3 to TRBJ1-1; TRBD1 might be the D (6 bases). V gave up 0 bases and J gave up 0 bases, with 14 bases separating them. The CDR3 is 17 residues long. CDR1 and CDR2 from the germline V gene are LGHNA and YSLEER. This CDR3 reads CASSQEVPGAMNTEAFF. DNA for the CDR3: TGCGCCAGCAGCCAAGAGGTTCCAGGGGCTATGAACACTGAAGCTTTCTTT.

The chain couples TRBV28 to TRBJ2-3; 9 nucleotides agree with TRBD2. This CDR3 has 14 amino acids. Per the germline V gene, CDR1 is MDHEN and CDR2 is SYDVKM. Trimming at V came to 11 bases and at J to 2 bases, leaving 8 bases not matched to a gene. CDR3 protein: CASISGGLTDTQYF. In DNA, the CDR3 is TGTGCCTCAATTAGCGGGGGACTCACAGATACGCAGTATTTT.

This chain joins TRBV28 and TRBJ2-2; D might be TRBD1 (6 bases). Germline V CDR1 and CDR2: MDHEN, SYDVKM. V dropped 3 bases and J dropped 1 base, with 6 bases sitting between them. CDR3 length: 14 amino acids. CDR3 sequence (DNA): TGTGCCAGCAGTTTGGGACAGAACACCGGGGAGCTGTTTTTT. It yields the protein CASSLGQNTGELFF.

This sequence joins TRBV6-5 and TRBJ1-5, with 8 nucleotides matching TRBD1. Looked up from germline, CDR1 is MNHEY and CDR2 is SVGAGI. This CDR3 comprises 13 residues. V lost 4 bases to trimming and J lost 7 bases; unmatched junction nucleotides: 3. Here the CDR3 DNA reads TGTGCCAGCAGTTCCGGACAGGGCCAGCCCCAGCATTTT. Protein product: CASSSGQGQPQHF.